The 12 T cell receptor beta chains below come from one sample, sequenced in a study of T cell responses to AZD1222 COVID-19 vaccine (dated by TCRdb to the early 2020s). Library creation used the immunoSEQ multiplex PCR assay. Sourced from immuneACCESS, this table was stored by TCRdb with only in-frame sequences that have V and J called. A share of the clones is absent; for the studies checked, an unresolved V gene accounts for under half, and the remainder has no known explanation. This sample gives some 180,000 clones in total; 90% to 95% of them show up just once. In total, the top ten clones hold 3.6% of the sample. The time point label of this sample denotes: about 28 days (+/-7) after the second vaccine dose. Per the publication, the treatment or condition label means: meningococcal conjugate vaccine given as trial control. Source: peripheral blood, taken 28 days after the second dose of the MenACWY control vaccine. The origin of the receptors is an adult who received the MenACWY meningococcal vaccine as a control.

The J gene is TRBJ2-6, the V gene TRBV6-6; D is perhaps TRBD1 or TRBD2 (5 bases each). The V end was cut by 6 bases, the J end by 1 base, with 10 bases between. This CDR3 region has 15 residues. Germline CDR1 reads MNHNY; CDR2 reads SVGAGI (reference sequence). The chain's CDR3 is CASSPGRSGANVLTF. The DNA for the CDR3 is TGTGCCAGCAGCCCAGGGAGATCTGGGGCCAACGTCCTGACTTTC.

About this clone itself: Given a much more abundant clone one base away, this may be a read error. Additional DNA sequences in this sample encode the identical CDR3. Here the CDR3 DNA reads TGTGCCAGCAGCCAAGATCTTAATGAAAAACTGTTTTTT. Protein: CASSQDLNEKLFF. The V gene is TRBV3-1 (or the pseudogene TRBV3-2), the J gene TRBJ1-4; D remains unclear. With 0 bases removed from V and 4 bases from J, the gap between germline ends came to 3 bases. This CDR3 is 13 amino acids long. Germline V gene sequence: CDR1 LGHDT, CDR2 YNNKEL (reference sequence).

The rearrangement links TRBV7-3 to TRBJ1-2, with a weak D call TRBD1 (6 bases). CDR1 and CDR2 (germline): SGHTA, FQGTGA. The CDR3 loop spans 14 amino acids. Trimming removed 5 bases at V and 4 bases at J, with 14 bases between. The CDR3: CASSDHGTSYGYTF. DNA of the CDR3: TGTGCCAGCAGCGATCACGGGACATCCTATGGCTACACCTTC.

The chain carries TRBV24-1 and TRBJ2-1; 9 bases align to TRBD1. Germline V gene lookup returns CDR1 KGHDR and CDR2 SFDVKD. J gave up 6 bases and V 5 bases, and 10 bases lay outside the gene matches. There are 16 residues in the CDR3. CDR3 in amino acids: CATSGGGTGFFNEQFF. As DNA, the CDR3 is TGTGCCACCAGTGGGGGGGGGACAGGGTTTTTCAATGAGCAGTTCTTC.

The chain recombines TRBV7-3 with TRBJ2-1; no clear D. The V end was cut by 2 bases, the J end by 7 bases, with 12 bases between. CDR3 length: 14 amino acids. Per the germline V gene, CDR1 is SGHTA and CDR2 is FQGTGA. The CDR3 spells CASSLVSRANEQFF. CDR3 nucleotide sequence: TGTGCCAGCAGCTTAGTCTCACGGGCTAATGAGCAGTTCTTC.

The chain joins TRBV7-8 to TRBJ1-4; D is unclear. The V end was cut by 5 bases, the J end by 2 bases, with 15 bases between. The CDR3 runs 16 residues. Germline CDR1 SGHVS, CDR2 FQNEAQ. The CDR3 region has the DNA TGTGCCAGCAGCCCGCGGGAGGGTTGGACTAATGAAAAACTGTTTTTT. Translating it yields CASSPREGWTNEKLFF.

V and J are TRBV5-4 and TRBJ2-7; TRBD1 matches at 9 bases. This CDR3 spans 14 amino acids. J was trimmed by 6 bases and V by 0 bases; bases with no gene match: 4. Germline CDR1 and CDR2: SGHNT and YYREEE (reference sequence). CDR3 in amino acids: CASSLGGTGLEQYF. CDR3 bases: TGTGCCAGCAGCTTGGGGGGGACAGGGCTCGAGCAGTACTTC.

The chain employs TRBV9 and TRBJ2-1; the D gene is possibly TRBD2 (6 bases). V was clipped by 0 bases and J by 4 bases, with 23 bases between them. This CDR3 spans 19 amino acids. The germline CDR1 and CDR2 sequences are SGDLS and YYNGEE. This chain's CDR3 is CASSVDPPTSRPGYNEQFF. In DNA form, the CDR3 reads TGTGCCAGCAGCGTAGATCCCCCAACTAGCCGACCTGGATACAATGAGCAGTTCTTC.

The chain employs TRBV19 and TRBJ1-1; 9 bases are shared with TRBD1. Germline-derived CDR1 and CDR2 are LNHDA and SQIVND (reference sequence). Trimming removed 4 bases from V and 10 bases from J; junction bases left unmatched: 7. CDR3 length: 13 amino acids. This CDR3 is CASSREQGAGAFF. The CDR3 DNA sequence: TGTGCCAGTAGTAGGGAACAGGGGGCCGGAGCTTTCTTT.

This rearrangement joins TRBV9 to TRBJ2-5, with D possibly TRBD2 on 6 matching bases. Trimming cost V 4 bases and J 4 bases, with 17 bases left between them. Germline CDR1 SGDLS, CDR2 YYNGEE. The CDR3 is 15 residues long. CDR3 nucleotide sequence: TGTGCCAGCAGCCCGAGCTGGAGGGCGGGAGAGACCCAGTACTTC. Its protein is CASSPSWRAGETQYF.

The gene calls are TRBV3-1 (or the pseudogene TRBV3-2) and TRBJ1-5; 7 nucleotides match TRBD1. The V segment lost 1 base and the J segment 7 bases; nucleotides outside the gene matches: 7. The germline gives CDR1 LGHDT, CDR2 YNNKEL (reference sequence). The CDR3 has 15 amino acids. CDR3 bases: TGTGCCAGCAGCCAAGGGCCGCAGGGGGGACAGCCCCAGCATTTT. It codes for CASSQGPQGGQPQHF.

The chain carries TRBV6-1 and TRBJ1-2, with 12 bases fitting TRBD1. J gave up 7 bases and V 3 bases, and 9 bases lay outside the gene matches. The CDR3 covers 16 residues. Germline CDR1 MNHNS, CDR2 SASEGT. In DNA form, the CDR3 reads TGTGCCAGCAGTGACCGGGACAGGGGGCAGAATTTTGGCTACACCTTC. It is translated as CASSDRDRGQNFGYTF.